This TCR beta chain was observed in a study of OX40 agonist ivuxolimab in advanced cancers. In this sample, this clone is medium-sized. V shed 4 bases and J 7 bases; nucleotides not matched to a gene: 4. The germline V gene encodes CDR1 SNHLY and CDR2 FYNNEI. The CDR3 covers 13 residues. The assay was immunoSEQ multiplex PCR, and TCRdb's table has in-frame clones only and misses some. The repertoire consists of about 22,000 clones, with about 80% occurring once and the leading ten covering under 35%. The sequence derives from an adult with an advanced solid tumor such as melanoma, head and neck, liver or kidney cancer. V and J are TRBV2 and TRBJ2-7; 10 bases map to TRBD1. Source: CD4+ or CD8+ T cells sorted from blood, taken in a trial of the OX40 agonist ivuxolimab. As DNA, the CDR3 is TGTGCCAGCAGTGGACAGGGGGCGTGGGAGCAGTACTTC. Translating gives CASSGQGAWEQYF.